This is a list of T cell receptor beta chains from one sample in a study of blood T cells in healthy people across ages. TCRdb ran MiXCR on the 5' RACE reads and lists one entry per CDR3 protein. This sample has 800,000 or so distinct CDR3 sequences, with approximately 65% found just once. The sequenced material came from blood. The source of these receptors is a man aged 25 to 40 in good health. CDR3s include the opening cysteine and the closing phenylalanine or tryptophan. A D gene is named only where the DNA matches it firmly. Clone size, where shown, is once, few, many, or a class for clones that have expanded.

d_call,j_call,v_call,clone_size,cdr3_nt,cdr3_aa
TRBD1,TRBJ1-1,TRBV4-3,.,TGCGCCAGCAGCCCCCGAGGGGGCACTAGGAAAGCTTTCTTT,CASSPRGGTRKAFF
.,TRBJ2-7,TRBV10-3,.,TGTGCCATCAGCTCGGTAAGGGGCGAGCAGTACTTC,CAISSVRGEQYF
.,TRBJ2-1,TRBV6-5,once,TGTGCCAGCAGTTACTACGGTAATGAGCAGTTCTTC,CASSYYGNEQFF
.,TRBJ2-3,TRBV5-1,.,TGCGCCAGCAGCTTCCCCGCACTCTTAGAAGGCAGGGCCTCAGATACGCAGTATTTT,CASSFPALLEGRASDTQYF
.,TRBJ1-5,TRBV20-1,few,TGCAGTGCTAGTGCGGGGGACAATCAGCCCCAGCATTTT,CSASAGDNQPQHF
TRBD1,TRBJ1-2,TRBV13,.,TGTGCCAGCAGCCCGAGTCCCGGGACAGGGTTCCTTAACTATGGCTACACCTTC,CASSPSPGTGFLNYGYTF
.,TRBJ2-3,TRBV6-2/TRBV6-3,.,TGTGCCTCCCTGGGACCCCCGCCCGGGGCGCAGTATTTT,CASLGPPPGAQYF
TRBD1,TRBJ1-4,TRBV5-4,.,TGTGCCAGCAGCACTGACAGGGAGGATGAAAAACTGTTTTTT,CASSTDREDEKLFF
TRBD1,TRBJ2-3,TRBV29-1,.,TGCAGCTCGAACAGGGGGCTCGGAGATACGCAGTATTTT,CSSNRGLGDTQYF
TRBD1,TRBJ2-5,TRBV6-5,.,TGTGCCAGCAGTACACGACAGGGCACCCTCCAAGAGACCCAGTACTTC,CASSTRQGTLQETQYF
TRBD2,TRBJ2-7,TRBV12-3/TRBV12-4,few,TGTGCCAGCAGTCGGGGGACTAGCGGGGTTACCTCCCTCTACGAGCAGTACTTC,CASSRGTSGVTSLYEQYF
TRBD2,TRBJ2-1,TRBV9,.,TGTGCCAGCAGCGTAGTAGCGGGGGAGCAGTTCTTC,CASSVVAGEQFF
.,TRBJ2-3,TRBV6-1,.,TGTGCCAGCATTCAAGAGACAGTGGATACGCAGTATTTT,CASIQETVDTQYF
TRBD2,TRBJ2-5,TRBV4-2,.,TGTGCCAGCAGCCAAGACCCGACTAGCGGGGGGGCGGTGGAGACCCAGTACTTC,CASSQDPTSGGAVETQYF
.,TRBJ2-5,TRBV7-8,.,TGTGCCAGCAGCCACCGGAGAAATCAAGAGACCCAGTACTTC,CASSHRRNQETQYF